The 31 T cell receptor beta chains in this list originate from one sample, sequenced in a study of T cells after yellow fever vaccination. TCRdb redid the calling of the 5' RACE reads with MiXCR, one entry per CDR3 protein. The sample has approximately 510,000 distinct CDR3 sequences, less than 25% seen once. The sequencing here drew on PBMCs, taken approximately 22 days after the first yellow fever vaccination. The receptor set was obtained from a young man who received the YFV17D yellow fever vaccine.

This clonotype was seen repeatedly, ten times or more. The chain uses TRBV4-1 and TRBJ2-4; D is uncertain. Trimming shortened V by 0 bases and J by 4 bases, and 10 bases separated the two germline ends. The CDR3 covers 15 residues. The germline CDR1 and CDR2 sequences are MGHRA and YSYEKL. The CDR3 here is CASSQDGWDKNIQYF. CDR3 in DNA: TGCGCCAGCAGCCAAGACGGGTGGGATAAAAACATTCAGTACTTC.

This chain joins TRBV5-1 and TRBJ1-2; possible D gene TRBD1, 6 bases. This CDR3 comprises 16 residues. The V and J ends lost 0 bases and 8 bases respectively, with 20 bases between them. The germline V gene has CDR1 SGHRS and CDR2 YFSETQ. This CDR3 is CASSLALGGSVEGYTF. CDR3 DNA: TGCGCCAGCAGCTTGGCCTTAGGGGGTTCCGTGGAAGGCTACACCTTC.

At least ten counts were recorded for this clonotype. The chain has TRBV29-1 and TRBJ2-1, with D perhaps matching TRBD1 or TRBD2 (6 bases each). V was trimmed by 4 bases and J by 8 bases, leaving 12 bases between them. The CDR3 is made up of 12 amino acids. Germline CDR1 SQVTM, CDR2 ANQGSEA. The CDR3 sequence is CSVGQGRHEQFF. In nucleotides, the CDR3 is TGCAGCGTTGGGCAGGGGAGGCATGAGCAGTTCTTC.

There are many counts of this clonotype. The rearrangement joins TRBV6-5 to TRBJ1-1, with a weak D call TRBD1 (5 bases). CDR1 and CDR2 (germline): MNHEY, SVGAGI. The CDR3 spans 16 residues. V shed 2 bases and J shed 7 bases, with 20 bases lying between them. The CDR3 sequence: CASSYDMTSLGGEAFF. CDR3 DNA: TGTGCCAGCAGTTACGACATGACATCCCTGGGGGGTGAAGCTTTCTTT.

This clonotype was observed many times. The genes are TRBV7-9 and TRBJ2-1; 7 bases are shared with TRBD1. Looked up from germline, CDR1 is SEHNR and CDR2 is FQNEAQ (reference sequence). The CDR3 sequence is 14 residues long. Unmatched junction bases numbered 8, after V lost 5 bases and J lost 7 bases. The CDR3, as DNA: TGTGCCAGCAGCATTACCGGGACAGCAAATGAGCAGTTCTTC. As protein: CASSITGTANEQFF. The full variable domain, in which reference TRBV7-9 and TRBJ2-1 provide the parts outside the CDR3, is DTGVSQNPRHKITKRGQNVTFRCDPISEHNRLYWYRQTLGQGPEFLTYFQNEAQLEKSRLLSDRFSAERPKGSFSTLEIQRTEQGDSAMYLCASSITGTANEQFFGPGTRLTVL.

The chain links TRBV6-2 or TRBV6-3 to TRBJ2-2; unclear D gene. Trimming left V 5 bases short and J 2 bases short, with 12 bases between. This CDR3 is built from 15 residues. Germline V lookup: CDR1 MNHEY, CDR2 SVGEGT. CDR3 bases: TGTGCCAGCAGTCCCAGGACGAGAAACACCGGGGAGCTGTTTTTT. This gives the protein CASSPRTRNTGELFF.

This clonotype was seen a few times. The chain recombines TRBV5-1 with TRBJ2-7; tentatively, D is TRBD1 or TRBD2 (5 bases each). The ends were cut back, 4 bases at V and 2 bases at J, with 10 bases in the middle. Germline CDR1 and CDR2: SGHRS and YFSETQ. The CDR3 is made up of 13 amino acids. CDR3 loop: CASSRDGTYEQYF. DNA of the CDR3: TGCGCCAGCAGCCGGGACGGTACCTACGAGCAGTACTTC.

J is TRBJ1-5 and V is TRBV27; no clear D gene. The CDR3 is 15 amino acids. From germline, CDR1 is MNHEY and CDR2 SMNVEV (reference sequence). Trimming removed 2 bases at V and 6 bases at J, with 14 bases between. The DNA of the CDR3 is TGTGCCAGCAGTTTAGGTCAAGGGTACGGTCAGCCCCAGCATTTT. Translation gives CASSLGQGYGQPQHF.

The chain couples TRBV5-1 to TRBJ2-7; 10 bases line up with TRBD1. The CDR3 is 16 amino acids. CDR1 and CDR2 from the germline V gene are SGHRS and YFSETQ. The V gene end was trimmed by 0 bases and the J gene end by 2 bases; junction bases not matched to a gene: 5. CDR3 bases: TGCGCCAGCAGCTTGGCCCTAGGACAGGGGGCCTACGAGCAGTACTTC. This encodes CASSLALGQGAYEQYF.

The chain links TRBV6-5 to TRBJ1-2; possibly TRBD1 for D (6 bases). The CDR3 contains 15 residues. V was clipped by 3 bases and J by 6 bases, with 17 bases between them. The V gene's germline CDR1 is MNHEY and CDR2 SVGAGI. The chain's CDR3 is CASSYVGREGDGYTF. CDR3 DNA sequence: TGTGCCAGCAGTTATGTAGGGAGAGAGGGGGATGGCTACACCTTC.

The chain combines TRBV18 with TRBJ1-1, with 7 bases lining up with TRBD1. Germline V lookup: CDR1 KGHSH, CDR2 LQKENI. There are 16 residues in the CDR3. The V segment lost 6 bases and the J segment 0 bases; nucleotides outside the gene matches: 10. This CDR3 reads CASSPPTGTVNTEAFF. The DNA of the CDR3 is TGTGCCAGCTCTCCTCCGACCGGGACAGTGAACACTGAAGCTTTCTTT.

The gene calls are TRBV7-2 and TRBJ2-7, with 9 bases aligning to TRBD1. CDR3 length equals 15 residues. Germline CDR1 and CDR2: SGHTA and FQGNSA. V lost 2 bases, J lost 4 bases, and 6 bases stayed unmatched. DNA for the CDR3: TGTGCCAGCAGCTTAAATGGACAGGGGATATACGAGCAGTACGTC. This gives the protein CASSLNGQGIYEQYV.

The chain recombines TRBV20-1 with TRBJ2-7; D may match TRBD1 or TRBD2 (6 bases each). In germline, CDR1 is DFQATT, CDR2 SNEGSKA (reference sequence). Deletions cut 0 bases from V and 0 bases from J, with 12 bases between. The CDR3 contains 15 residues. The CDR3 coding sequence is TGCAGTGCTAGAGATCCCGGGGGCTCCTCCTACGAGCAGTACTTC. Its protein product is CSARDPGGSSYEQYF.

V and J are TRBV7-3 and TRBJ1-1, with TRBD1 identical over 8 bases. Losses at the gene ends were 4 bases for V and 1 base for J; bases not matched to a gene: 14. The length of the CDR3 is 18 residues. The germline V gene encodes CDR1 SGHTA and CDR2 FQGTGA. CDR3 sequence reads: CASSSGTGKGAANTEAFF. CDR3 nucleotide sequence: TGTGCCAGCAGCTCCGGGACAGGCAAGGGCGCGGCGAACACTGAAGCTTTCTTT.

This clonotype appeared a few times. The rearrangement links TRBV7-2 to TRBJ2-7; the D is unclear. V was trimmed by 1 base and J by 5 bases, leaving 12 bases between them. The CDR3 is 14 residues long. Germline CDR1 SGHTA, CDR2 FQGNSA. The CDR3 sequence is CASSLDNIRDEQYF. The CDR3 nucleotides are TGTGCCAGCAGCTTAGACAACATCCGGGACGAGCAGTACTTC.

The chain couples TRBV4-1 to TRBJ2-2; maybe TRBD2 (6 bases). The CDR3 spans 14 residues. Germline V gene sequence: CDR1 MGHRA, CDR2 YSYEKL. Trimming removed 6 bases at V and 3 bases at J, with 11 bases between. CDR3 in DNA: TGCGCCAGCAGACCCGGGACTTACACCGGGGAGCTGTTTTTT. It yields the protein CASRPGTYTGELFF.

The chain uses TRBV4-3 and TRBJ2-3; D call uncertain. V dropped 0 bases and J dropped 2 bases, with 9 bases sitting between them. The CDR3 spans 15 residues. Germline V gene lookup returns CDR1 LGHNA and CDR2 YSLEER. This chain's CDR3 is CASSQEIRATDTQYF. As DNA, the CDR3 is TGCGCCAGCAGCCAAGAAATAAGGGCCACAGATACGCAGTATTTT.

This clonotype came up many times. This sequence joins TRBV5-1 and TRBJ2-5; 8 positions agree with TRBD2. J gave up 5 bases and V 4 bases, and 4 bases lay outside the gene matches. The germline V gene encodes CDR1 SGHRS and CDR2 YFSETQ. This CDR3 has 13 residues. In DNA form, the CDR3 reads TGCGCCAGCAGCCCGGGGGGGGTCGAGACCCAGTACTTC. It is translated as CASSPGGVETQYF.

The chain links TRBV5-1 to TRBJ2-5; 7 positions agree with TRBD1. CDR1 and CDR2 (germline): SGHRS, YFSETQ. Losses at the gene ends were 0 bases for V and 1 base for J; bases not matched to a gene: 3. The CDR3 length is 15 residues. The CDR3 DNA is TGCGCCAGCAGCTTGGCCGGGACAGTCCAAGAGACCCAGTACTTC. As protein: CASSLAGTVQETQYF.

This clonotype turned up a few times. V is TRBV3-1 and J is TRBJ2-1; no clear D. The ends were cut back, 0 bases at V and 14 bases at J, with 8 bases in the middle. The CDR3 consists of 11 residues. The germline V gene encodes CDR1 LGHDT and CDR2 YNNKEL (reference sequence). In DNA form, the CDR3 reads TGTGCCAGCAGCCAAGAGTCGATGAAGTTCTTC. Protein product: CASSQESMKFF.

V gene TRBV6-2 or TRBV6-3 combines with J gene TRBJ1-2; TRBD1 might be the D (6 bases). The CDR3 covers 13 residues. Between the trimmed V and J ends, which lost 4 bases and 4 bases, there was a span of 10 bases. Germline lookup yields CDR1 MNHEY and CDR2 SVGEGT. The CDR3 reads CASSSGAIYGYTF. As DNA, the CDR3 is TGTGCCAGCAGTTCGGGGGCCATCTATGGCTACACCTTC.

CDR3 sequence: CASSLVGKPNTEAFF. As DNA, the CDR3 is TGTGCCAGCAGCTTAGTGGGGAAACCTAACACTGAAGCTTTCTTT. The chain links TRBV7-8 to TRBJ1-1; unclear D gene. V dropped 1 base and J dropped 2 bases, with 11 bases sitting between them. Per germline, CDR1 SGHVS and CDR2 FQNEAQ. CDR3 length equals 15 residues.

This clonotype was seen repeatedly, ten times or more. The V gene is TRBV7-2, the J gene TRBJ2-1; D is undetermined. The V gene's germline CDR1 is SGHTA and CDR2 FQGNSA. The CDR3 spans 13 residues. Trimming removed 5 bases at V and 7 bases at J, with 12 bases between. CDR3 residues: CASSPTSYNEQFF. The DNA of the CDR3 is TGTGCCAGCAGCCCCACGTCTTATAATGAGCAGTTCTTC.

This chain joins TRBV9 and TRBJ2-7; 8 nucleotides match TRBD1. The CDR3 covers 14 residues. Trimming removed 4 bases from V and 1 base from J; junction bases left unmatched: 4. Per the germline V gene, CDR1 is SGDLS and CDR2 is YYNGEE. DNA for the CDR3: TGTGCCAGCAGCAGAGGGACAGGTTCCTACGAGCAGTACTTC. The encoded protein is CASSRGTGSYEQYF.

The chain combines TRBV5-1 with TRBJ2-1, with a tentative D call TRBD2 (6 bases). The CDR3 runs to 13 residues. The germline V gene has CDR1 SGHRS and CDR2 YFSETQ. V lost 4 bases and J lost 7, with 12 bases in between. CDR3 region: CASSQRRGNEQFF. The CDR3 nucleotides read TGCGCCAGCAGCCAGAGGCGGGGTAATGAGCAGTTCTTC.

This clonotype was detected a few times. V and J are TRBV30 and TRBJ2-7, with TRBD2 identical over 7 bases. Germline-derived CDR1 and CDR2 are GTSNPN and SVGIG (reference sequence). The CDR3 has 12 amino acids. The ends lost 3 bases at V and 6 bases at J; junction bases unmatched: 5. The CDR3 reads CAWSSGGPEQYF. The CDR3 coding sequence is TGTGCCTGGAGCTCGGGGGGTCCCGAGCAGTACTTC.

This clonotype was seen only a few times. V usage is TRBV6-2 or TRBV6-3 and J usage is TRBJ2-5, with TRBD2 matching over 12 bases. The CDR3 runs 20 residues. In germline, CDR1 is MNHEY, CDR2 SVGEGT. V trimming: 1 base; J trimming: 3 bases; junction bases outside the gene matches: 15. In nucleotides, the CDR3 is TGTGCCAGCAGTTACTTCCTACTCCTAGCGGGGGGGCGAGTCAAAGAGACCCAGTACTTC. Residues: CASSYFLLLAGGRVKETQYF.

This clonotype has more than one count but fewer than ten. This chain joins TRBV5-1 and TRBJ2-2; 8 bases match TRBD1. Germline V gives CDR1 SGHRS, CDR2 YFSETQ. This CDR3 has 13 amino acids. The trim removed 5 bases at V and 6 bases at J, leaving 3 bases unmatched. In nucleotides, the CDR3 is TGCGCCAGCAGGTCGACAGGGGCCGGGGAGCTGTTTTTT. This gives the protein CASRSTGAGELFF.

V is TRBV12-3 or TRBV12-4 and J is TRBJ2-1; D is unresolved. The CDR3 is 15 amino acids. The V and J ends lost 3 bases and 9 bases respectively, with 18 bases between them. The CDR3 nucleotides read TGTGCCAGCAGTTTCGTTTGGAATAGCTACGGTGAGCAGTTCTTC. Its protein product is CASSFVWNSYGEQFF.

This clonotype was detected a few times. The rearrangement uses TRBV5-1 and TRBJ2-7; TRBD1 might be the D (5 bases). The germline CDR1 and CDR2 sequences are SGHRS and YFSETQ. Trimming cost V 5 bases and J 2 bases, with 11 bases left between them. CDR3 size: 13 residues. In nucleotides, the CDR3 is TGCGCCAGCAGTATCGACAGAGCCTACGAGCAGTACTTC. Translated: CASSIDRAYEQYF.

CDR3 nucleotides: TGTGCCAGCAGCCCGGACACCACAGATACGCAGTATTTT. Amino acids: CASSPDTTDTQYF. The J gene is TRBJ2-3, the V gene TRBV11-2; perhaps TRBD1 as D (5 bases). V was shortened by 5 bases and J by 2 bases, with 8 bases between the two germline ends. The CDR3 totals 13 residues. Germline loops: CDR1 SGHAT, CDR2 FQNNGV.